What follows are 15 T cell receptor beta chains derived from one specimen sequenced in a study of blood T cell repertoires in COVID-19. This table comes from immunoSEQ multiplex PCR, and its TCRdb copy is limited to in-frame clones, with some not included. The data show about 170,000 clones, approximately 80% seen once. Sequencing was done on a sample of peripheral blood. These receptors all stem from a woman aged 60-75 years with acute or convalescent COVID-19.

The chain employs TRBV7-6 and TRBJ1-4; 10 bases fit TRBD1. The CDR3 runs to 17 residues. The ends lost 5 bases at V and 0 bases at J; junction bases unmatched: 6. Germline V CDR1 and CDR2: SGHVS, FNYEAQ. CDR3 DNA: TGTGCCAGCAGCGCCCGACAGGGGGCTGCAACTAATGAAAAACTGTTTTTT. This sequence encodes CASSARQGAATNEKLFF.

The CDR3 DNA sequence: TGTGCCAGCAGCGACCGGGACAGGGGACTGAACACTGAAGCTTTCTTT. Protein sequence: CASSDRDRGLNTEAFF. This rearrangement joins TRBV5-6 to TRBJ1-1; 10 bases align to TRBD1. CDR1 is SGHDT, CDR2 YYEEEE, per germline. V shed 4 bases, J shed 0 bases, and the junction held 6 bases outside the gene matches. This CDR3 spans 16 amino acids.

The rearrangement links TRBV30 to TRBJ1-4, with D perhaps matching TRBD1 (6 bases). V lost 5 bases and J 7 bases, leaving 20 bases between the germline ends. The CDR3 contains 15 residues. The germline gives CDR1 GTSNPN, CDR2 SVGIG (reference sequence). The CDR3 loop is CAWARWAGEGEKLFF. In DNA form, the CDR3 reads TGTGCCTGGGCCCGTTGGGCAGGGGAGGGTGAAAAACTGTTTTTT. Supplemented by reference TRBV30 and TRBJ1-4, the full variable domain reads SQTIHQWPATLVQPVGSPLSLECTVEGTSNPNLYWYRQAAGRGLQLLFYSVGIGQISSEVPQNLSASRPQDRQFILSSKKLLLSDSGFYLCAWARWAGEGEKLFFGSGTQLSVL.

On this clone: The junction departs from the called germline gene at one end, perhaps through a read error. The chain uses TRBV7-7 and TRBJ2-5, with D tentatively TRBD1 (5 bases). Germline CDR1 reads SSHAT; CDR2 reads FNYEAQ (reference sequence). The CDR3 sequence is 13 residues long. The CDR3 reads CASSRTIQETQYF. The CDR3 coding sequence is TGTGCTAGCAGCCGGACAATTCAAGAGACCCAGTACTTC. The variable domain in full, with the rest retrieved from reference TRBV7-7 and TRBJ2-5, is GAGVSQSPRYKVTKRGQDVTLRCDPISSHATLYWYQQALGQGPEFLTYFNYEAQPDKSGLPSDRFSAERPEGSISTLTIQRTEQRDSAMYRCASSRTIQETQYFGPGTRLLVL.

The V gene is TRBV18, the J gene TRBJ2-3, with 9 bases matching TRBD1. The trim removed 1 base at V and 2 bases at J, leaving 1 base unmatched. Germline CDR1 is KGHSH and CDR2 is LQKENI. The CDR3 extends over 15 amino acids. CDR3 nucleotide sequence: TGTGCCAGCTCACCACGGACAGGGGACACAGATACGCAGTATTTT. This translates into CASSPRTGDTDTQYF.

The rearrangement joins TRBV5-1 to TRBJ1-5, with TRBD1 as a possible D gene (5 bases). The V end was cut by 5 bases, the J end by 4 bases, with 16 bases between. Germline V gene sequence: CDR1 SGHRS, CDR2 YFSETQ. There are 15 residues in the CDR3. The CDR3 DNA is TGCGCCAGCAGGCCTACCGGGACTGCAAATCAGCCCCAGCATTTT. This encodes CASRPTGTANQPQHF.

The chain is built from TRBV5-6 and TRBJ1-5, with 7 bases fitting TRBD1. The CDR3 runs to 15 residues. Germline CDR1 is SGHDT and CDR2 is YYEEEE. The V and J ends lost 4 bases and 2 bases, in that order; junction bases with no gene match: 6. This CDR3 is CASSQGGAGNQPQHF. The CDR3 nucleotides are TGTGCCAGCAGCCAAGGGGGCGCCGGCAATCAGCCCCAGCATTTT.

DNA for the CDR3: TGTGCCAGCAGCTTAGGGGGGCAGGTGCGGGGCTACACCTTC. Amino acid sequence: CASSLGGQVRGYTF. This chain links TRBV7-2 with TRBJ1-2, with a tentative D call TRBD1 (6 bases). Germline-derived CDR1 and CDR2 are SGHTA and FQGNSA. V shed 1 base and J shed 8 bases, with 14 bases lying between them. This CDR3 is built from 14 residues.

V gene TRBV27 combines with J gene TRBJ2-3; 8 bases align to TRBD2. CDR1 and CDR2 (germline): MNHEY, SMNVEV (reference sequence). Trimming cost V 6 bases and J 6 bases; bases outside gene matches: 14. The CDR3 has 16 amino acids. CDR3 nucleotides: TGTGCCAGCAGACCAAGGCGGGGGGCCCTGACTGATACGCAGTATTTT. Amino acid sequence: CASRPRRGALTDTQYF.

This chain connects TRBV24-1 to TRBJ1-2; 8 nucleotides match TRBD1. CDR3 size: 16 residues. With 4 bases clipped from V and 5 bases from J, the junction kept 11 bases outside the gene matches. CDR1 KGHDR and CDR2 SFDVKD come from the germline V gene. The CDR3: CATSDPKAGGRYGYTF. The CDR3 DNA is TGTGCCACCAGTGACCCTAAGGCAGGGGGCCGGTATGGCTACACCTTC.

This sequence joins TRBV5-6 and TRBJ2-7; no definite D call. In germline, CDR1 is SGHDT, CDR2 YYEEEE. CDR3 size: 14 residues. Trimming cost V 3 bases and J 4 bases, with 14 bases left between them. This CDR3 is CASSYATATYEQYF. The CDR3 region has the DNA TGTGCCAGCAGCTACGCCACAGCCACGTACGAGCAGTACTTC.

The chain couples TRBV7-2 to TRBJ2-7; weak D call: TRBD1 (5 bases). V lost 2 bases and J 6 bases, leaving 11 bases between the germline ends. Germline V CDR1 and CDR2: SGHTA, FQGNSA. The CDR3 runs 13 residues. The CDR3 nucleotides read TGTGCCAGCAGCTTACGAAAGGGGCTCGAGCAGTACTTC. As protein: CASSLRKGLEQYF. Using reference TRBV7-2 and TRBJ2-7 for the parts outside the CDR3, the full variable domain is GAGVSQSPSNKVTEKGKDVELRCDPISGHTALYWYRQSLGQGLEFLIYFQGNSAPDKSGLPSDRFSAERTGGSVSTLTIQRTQQEDSAVYLCASSLRKGLEQYFGPGTRLTVT.

The chain recombines TRBV11-3 with TRBJ2-5; TRBD1 matches 10 bases. The junction had 8 bases not matched to a gene; V was cut back by 5 bases and J by 5 bases. This CDR3 contains 15 residues. Germline V lookup: CDR1 SGHNT, CDR2 YENEEA. The CDR3 reads CASSRQGAASETQYF. The CDR3 DNA follows: TGTGCCAGCAGCCGACAGGGGGCGGCTAGTGAGACCCAGTACTTC.

The gene calls are TRBV4-2 and TRBJ1-6, with 8 bases aligning to TRBD1. Germline loops: CDR1 LGHNA, CDR2 YNFKEQ. The trim removed 2 bases at V and 10 bases at J, leaving 10 bases unmatched. The CDR3 runs 16 residues. CDR3: CASSQTRGQVSSPLHF. The CDR3 DNA follows: TGTGCCAGCAGCCAAACCAGGGGACAGGTTAGCTCACCCCTCCACTTT.

V and J are TRBV7-6 and TRBJ1-5; D gene uncertain. Germline CDR1 SGHVS, CDR2 FNYEAQ. The CDR3 length is 15 residues. V shed 5 bases and J shed 2 bases, with 13 bases lying between them. The DNA of the CDR3 is TGTGCCAGCAGCCCAGACTCCGGAGGCAATCAGCCCCAGCATTTT. The encoded protein is CASSPDSGGNQPQHF.